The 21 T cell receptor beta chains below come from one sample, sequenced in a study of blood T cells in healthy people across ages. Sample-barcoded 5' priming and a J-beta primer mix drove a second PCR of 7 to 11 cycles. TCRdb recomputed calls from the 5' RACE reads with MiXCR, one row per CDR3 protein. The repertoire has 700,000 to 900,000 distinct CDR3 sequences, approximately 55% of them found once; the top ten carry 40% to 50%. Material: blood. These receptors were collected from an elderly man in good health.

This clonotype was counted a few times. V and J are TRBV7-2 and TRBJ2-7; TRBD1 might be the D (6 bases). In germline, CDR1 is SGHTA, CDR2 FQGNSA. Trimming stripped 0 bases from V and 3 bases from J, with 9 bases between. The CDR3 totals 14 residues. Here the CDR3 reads CASSLARTVYEQYF. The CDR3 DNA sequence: TGTGCCAGCAGCTTAGCGAGGACAGTCTACGAGCAGTACTTC.

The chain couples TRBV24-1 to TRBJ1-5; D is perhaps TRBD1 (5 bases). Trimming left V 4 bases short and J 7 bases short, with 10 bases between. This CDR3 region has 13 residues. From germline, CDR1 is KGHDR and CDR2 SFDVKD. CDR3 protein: CATSEHRGQPQHF. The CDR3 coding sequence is TGTGCCACCAGTGAACATAGGGGCCAGCCCCAGCATTTT.

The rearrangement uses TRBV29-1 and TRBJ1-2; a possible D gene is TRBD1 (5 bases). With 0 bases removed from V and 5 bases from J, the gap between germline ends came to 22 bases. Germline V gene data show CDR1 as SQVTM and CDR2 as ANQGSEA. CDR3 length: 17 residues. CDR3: CSVEDLNIRDGGYGYTF. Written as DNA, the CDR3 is TGCAGCGTTGAAGATCTCAATATAAGGGACGGAGGGTATGGCTACACCTTC. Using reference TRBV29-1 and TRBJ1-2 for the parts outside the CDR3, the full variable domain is SAVISQKPSRDICQRGTSLTIQCQVDSQVTMMFWYRQQPGQSLTLIATANQGSEATYESGFVIDKFPISRPNLTFSTLTVSNMSPEDSSIYLCSVEDLNIRDGGYGYTFGSGTRLTVV.

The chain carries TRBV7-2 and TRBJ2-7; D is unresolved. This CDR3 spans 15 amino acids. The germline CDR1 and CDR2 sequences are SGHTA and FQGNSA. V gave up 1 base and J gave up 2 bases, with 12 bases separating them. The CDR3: CASSLGSRAAYEQYF. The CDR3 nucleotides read TGTGCCAGCAGCTTAGGGAGTCGCGCAGCCTACGAGCAGTACTTC.

The CDR3 nucleotides read TGCAGTGCTCTAAACGGACTAGCCAGGGAGACCCAGTACTTC. Its protein product is CSALNGLARETQYF. The gene calls are TRBV20-1 and TRBJ2-5; 8 bases agree with TRBD2. The CDR3 extends over 14 amino acids. V shed 5 bases, J shed 5 bases, and the junction held 10 bases outside the gene matches. The germline V gene encodes CDR1 DFQATT and CDR2 SNEGSKA (reference sequence).

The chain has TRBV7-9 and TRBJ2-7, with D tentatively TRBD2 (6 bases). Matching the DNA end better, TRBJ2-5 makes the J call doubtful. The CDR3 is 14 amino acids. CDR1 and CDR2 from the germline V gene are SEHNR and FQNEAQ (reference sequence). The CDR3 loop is CASSLRDAWETQYF. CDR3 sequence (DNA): TGTGCCAGCAGCTTGCGGGACGCGTGGGAGACCCAGTACTTC.

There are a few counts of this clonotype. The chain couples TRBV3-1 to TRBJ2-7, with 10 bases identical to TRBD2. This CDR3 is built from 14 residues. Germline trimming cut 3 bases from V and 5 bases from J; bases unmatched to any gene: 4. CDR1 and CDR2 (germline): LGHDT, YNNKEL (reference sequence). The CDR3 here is CASSQGTSADEQYF. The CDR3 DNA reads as TGTGCCAGCAGCCAGGGGACTAGCGCAGACGAGCAGTACTTC.

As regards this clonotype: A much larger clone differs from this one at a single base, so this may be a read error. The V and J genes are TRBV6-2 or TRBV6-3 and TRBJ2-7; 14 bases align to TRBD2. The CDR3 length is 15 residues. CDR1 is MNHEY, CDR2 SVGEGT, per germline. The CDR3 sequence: CASSRLAGGPYERYF. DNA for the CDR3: TGTGCCAGCAGCCGACTAGCGGGAGGGCCCTACGAGCGGTACTTC.

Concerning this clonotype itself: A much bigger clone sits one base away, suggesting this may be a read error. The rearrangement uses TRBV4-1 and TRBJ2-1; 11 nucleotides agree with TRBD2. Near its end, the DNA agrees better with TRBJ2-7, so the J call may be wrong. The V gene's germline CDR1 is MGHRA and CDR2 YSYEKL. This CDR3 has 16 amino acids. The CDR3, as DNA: TGCGCCAGCAGCCAAGTGGGACTAGCGGTCTACAATGAGCAGTACTTC. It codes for CASSQVGLAVYNEQYF.

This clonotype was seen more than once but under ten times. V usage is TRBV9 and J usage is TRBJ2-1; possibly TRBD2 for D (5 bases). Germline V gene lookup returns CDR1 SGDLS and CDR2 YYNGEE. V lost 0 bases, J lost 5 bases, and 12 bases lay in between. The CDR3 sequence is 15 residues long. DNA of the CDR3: TGTGCCAGCAGCGTAGGGACTGCAAAAAACAATGAGCAGTTCTTC. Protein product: CASSVGTAKNNEQFF.

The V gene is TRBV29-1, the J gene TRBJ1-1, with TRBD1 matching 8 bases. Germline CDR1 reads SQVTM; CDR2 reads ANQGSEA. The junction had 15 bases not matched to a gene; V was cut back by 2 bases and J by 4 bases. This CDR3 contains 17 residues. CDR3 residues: CSVERDRAGGPSTEAFF. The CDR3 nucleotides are TGCAGCGTTGAAAGGGACCGGGCAGGGGGCCCGAGCACTGAAGCTTTCTTT.

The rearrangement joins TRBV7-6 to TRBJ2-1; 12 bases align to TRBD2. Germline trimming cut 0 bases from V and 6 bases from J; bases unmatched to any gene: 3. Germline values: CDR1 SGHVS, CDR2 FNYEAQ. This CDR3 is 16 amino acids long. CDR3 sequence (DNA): TGTGCCAGCAGCTTAGCGGTACTAGCGGGAGGCAATGAGCAGTTCTTC. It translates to CASSLAVLAGGNEQFF.

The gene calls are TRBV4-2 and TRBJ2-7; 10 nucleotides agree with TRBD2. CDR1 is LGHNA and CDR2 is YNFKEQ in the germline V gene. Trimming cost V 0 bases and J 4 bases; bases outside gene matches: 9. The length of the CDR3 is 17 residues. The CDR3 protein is CASSQEAGLAAVYEQYF. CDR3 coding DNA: TGTGCCAGCAGCCAAGAGGCAGGACTAGCGGCCGTTTACGAGCAGTACTTC.

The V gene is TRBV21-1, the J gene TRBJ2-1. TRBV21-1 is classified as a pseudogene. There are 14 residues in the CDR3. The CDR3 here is CASSKGGGDNEQFF. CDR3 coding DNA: TGTGCCAGCAGCAAAGGCGGTGGGGACAATGAGCAGTTCTTC.

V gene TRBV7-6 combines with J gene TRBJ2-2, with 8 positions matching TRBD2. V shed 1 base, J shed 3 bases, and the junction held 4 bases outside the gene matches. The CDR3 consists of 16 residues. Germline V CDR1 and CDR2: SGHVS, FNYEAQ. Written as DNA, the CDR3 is TGTGCCAGCAGCTTAGTTAGCGGGGAGGACACCGGGGAGCTGTTTTTT. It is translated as CASSLVSGEDTGELFF.

CDR3 sequence: CAISELGYYNEQYF. CDR3 nucleotides: TGTGCCATCAGTGAGCTGGGATACTACAATGAGCAGTACTTC. V and J are TRBV10-3 and TRBJ2-1; D uncertain. The tail of the sequence fits TRBJ2-7 better, so the J call may be wrong. CDR3 length: 14 amino acids. CDR1 and CDR2 (germline): ENHRY, SYGVKD.

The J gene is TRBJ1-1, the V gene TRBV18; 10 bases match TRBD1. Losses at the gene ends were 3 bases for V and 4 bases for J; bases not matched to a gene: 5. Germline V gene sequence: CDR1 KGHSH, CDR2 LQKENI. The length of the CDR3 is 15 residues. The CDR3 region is CASSPGQGRPTEAFF. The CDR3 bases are TGTGCCAGCTCACCGGGACAGGGGCGGCCCACTGAAGCTTTCTTT.

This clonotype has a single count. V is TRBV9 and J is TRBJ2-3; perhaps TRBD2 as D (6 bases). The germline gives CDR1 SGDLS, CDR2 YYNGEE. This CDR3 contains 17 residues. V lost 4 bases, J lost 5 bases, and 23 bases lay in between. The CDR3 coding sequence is TGTGCCAGCAGCCCGCGCGGGCTAGCTGGGGGAGGAGATACGCAGTATTTT. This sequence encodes CASSPRGLAGGGDTQYF.

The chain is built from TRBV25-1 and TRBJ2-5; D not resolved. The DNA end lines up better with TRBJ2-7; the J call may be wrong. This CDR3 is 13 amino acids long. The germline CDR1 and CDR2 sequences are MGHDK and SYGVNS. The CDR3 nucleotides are TGTGCCAGCAGTGAATCCAGCCGTGACGAGCAGTACTTC. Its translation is CASSESSRDEQYF.

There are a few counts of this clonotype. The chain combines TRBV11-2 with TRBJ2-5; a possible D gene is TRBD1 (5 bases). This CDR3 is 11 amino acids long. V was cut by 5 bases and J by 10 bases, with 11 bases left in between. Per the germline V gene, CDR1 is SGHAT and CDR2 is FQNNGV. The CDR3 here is CASSVGAGQYF. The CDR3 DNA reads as TGTGCCAGCAGCGTTGGGGCTGGCCAGTACTTC.

The CDR3 nucleotides are TGCAGTGCTAGAGATCCGCAGGGCTCCCAAGAGACCCAGTTCTTC. Translation: CSARDPQGSQETQFF. The gene calls are TRBV20-1 and TRBJ2-1, with D perhaps TRBD1 (5 bases). The CDR3 loop spans 15 amino acids. Trimming cost V 0 bases and J 13 bases, with 22 bases left between them. Germline V gene sequence: CDR1 DFQATT, CDR2 SNEGSKA (reference sequence).